This T cell receptor (beta chain) was identified during a study of PD-1 blockade in mismatch repair-deficient tumors. Turning to the study itself: Enrolled about 2013-2016, patients had progressing, pretreated mismatch repair-deficient cancers of more than ten types.

Trimming pared 0 bases from V and 6 bases from J, leaving 4 bases between. The CDR3 contains 12 residues. Germline CDR1 and CDR2: SGDLS and YYNGEE. Study-wide findings and caveats: Rapid post-treatment expansion, then contraction, generally preceding radiologic response, marked tumor-resident clones.

With regard to this clone: Its specificity is unknown.

Repertoires were generated with immunoSEQ multiplex PCR, while TCRdb's copy carries only in-frame clones and drops some. The sample carries 100,000 or so clones, 70% to 85% recorded once. The V and J genes are TRBV9 and TRBJ2-1, with D hard to call. The sequence came from an adult with mismatch repair-deficient cancer. The specimen was peripheral blood, collected less than 37 weeks after starting pembrolizumab. CDR3 DNA: TGTGCCAGCAGCGTAGTATTCAATGAGCAGTTCTTC. Protein product: CASSVVFNEQFF.